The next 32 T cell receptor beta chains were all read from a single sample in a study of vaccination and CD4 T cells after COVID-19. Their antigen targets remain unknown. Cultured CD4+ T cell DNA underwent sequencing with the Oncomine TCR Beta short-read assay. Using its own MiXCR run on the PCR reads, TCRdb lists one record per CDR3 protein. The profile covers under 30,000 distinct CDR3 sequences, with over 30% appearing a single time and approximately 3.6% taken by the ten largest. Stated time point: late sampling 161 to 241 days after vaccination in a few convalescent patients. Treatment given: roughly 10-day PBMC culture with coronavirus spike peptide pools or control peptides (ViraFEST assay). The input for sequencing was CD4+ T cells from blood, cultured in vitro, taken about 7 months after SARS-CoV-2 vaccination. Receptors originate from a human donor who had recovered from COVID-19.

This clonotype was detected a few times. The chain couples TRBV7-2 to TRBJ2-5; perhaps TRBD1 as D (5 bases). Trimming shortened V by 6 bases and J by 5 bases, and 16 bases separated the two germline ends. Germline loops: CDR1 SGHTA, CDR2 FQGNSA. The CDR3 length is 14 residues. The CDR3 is CASSFKGVGETQYF. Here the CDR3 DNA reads TGTGCCAGCAGTTTCAAAGGGGTGGGGGAGACCCAGTACTTC. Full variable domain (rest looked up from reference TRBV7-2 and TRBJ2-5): GAGVSQSPSNKVTEKGKDVELRCDPISGHTALYWYRQSLGQGLEFLIYFQGNSAPDKSGLPSDRFSAERTGGSVSTLTIQRTQQEDSAVYLCASSFKGVGETQYFGPGTRLLVL.

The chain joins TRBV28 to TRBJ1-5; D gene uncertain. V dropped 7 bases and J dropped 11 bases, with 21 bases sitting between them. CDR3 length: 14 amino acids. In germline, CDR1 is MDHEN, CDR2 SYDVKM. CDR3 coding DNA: TGTGCCAGCATCCCCGCCGGAGTTGAATTGGCCCAGCATTTT. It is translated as CASIPAGVELAQHF.

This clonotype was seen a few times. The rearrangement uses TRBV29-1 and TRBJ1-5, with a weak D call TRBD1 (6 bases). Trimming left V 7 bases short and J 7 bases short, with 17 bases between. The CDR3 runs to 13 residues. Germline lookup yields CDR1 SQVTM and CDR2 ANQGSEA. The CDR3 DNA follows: TGCAGCGGGGGGGCCGGGCTAGGGCAGCCCCAGCATTTT. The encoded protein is CSGGAGLGQPQHF.

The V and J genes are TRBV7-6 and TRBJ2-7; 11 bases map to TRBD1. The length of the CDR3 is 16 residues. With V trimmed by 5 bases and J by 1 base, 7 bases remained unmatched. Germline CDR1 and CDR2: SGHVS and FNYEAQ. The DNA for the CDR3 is TGTGCCAGCAGCGGAACCGGGACAGGGGGTTCCTACGAGCAGTACTTC. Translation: CASSGTGTGGSYEQYF.

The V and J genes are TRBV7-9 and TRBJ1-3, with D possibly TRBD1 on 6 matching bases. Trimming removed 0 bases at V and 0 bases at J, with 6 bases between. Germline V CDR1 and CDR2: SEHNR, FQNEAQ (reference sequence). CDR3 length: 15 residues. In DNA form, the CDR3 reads TGTGCCAGCAGCTTAGCAGGGGGCTCTGGAAACACCATATATTTT. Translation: CASSLAGGSGNTIYF.

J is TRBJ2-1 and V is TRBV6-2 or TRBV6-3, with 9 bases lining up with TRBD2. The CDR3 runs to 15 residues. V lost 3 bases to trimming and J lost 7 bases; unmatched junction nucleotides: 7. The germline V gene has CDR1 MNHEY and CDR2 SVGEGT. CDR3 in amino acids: CASSYGSSGRNEQFF. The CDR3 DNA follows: TGTGCCAGCAGTTATGGAAGTAGCGGGAGAAATGAGCAGTTCTTC.

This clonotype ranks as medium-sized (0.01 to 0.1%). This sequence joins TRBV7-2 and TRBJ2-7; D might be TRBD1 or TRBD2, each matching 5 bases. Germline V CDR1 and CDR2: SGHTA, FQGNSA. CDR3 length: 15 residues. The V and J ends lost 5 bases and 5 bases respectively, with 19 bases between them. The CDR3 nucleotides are TGTGCCAGCAGCCCCTTTCCCCGGGGCCGCGACGAGCAGTACTTC. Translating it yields CASSPFPRGRDEQYF.

The CDR3 loop is CSARDQLRTGGLNEQFF. As DNA, the CDR3 is TGCAGTGCTAGAGATCAGTTGCGGACAGGGGGGTTGAATGAGCAGTTCTTC. The gene calls are TRBV20-1 and TRBJ2-1; 10 bases match TRBD1. The ends lost 0 bases at V and 7 bases at J; junction bases unmatched: 12. The CDR3 covers 17 residues. Germline-derived CDR1 and CDR2 are DFQATT and SNEGSKA (reference sequence).

The CDR3: CASSSGRSSYEQYF. For the CDR3, the DNA is TGTGCCAGTAGTTCAGGGAGGAGCTCCTACGAGCAGTACTTC. The gene calls are TRBV19 and TRBJ2-7, with D possibly matching TRBD2 (6 bases). Germline CDR1 is LNHDA and CDR2 is SQIVND (reference sequence). The CDR3 runs to 14 residues. V was trimmed by 5 bases and J by 0 bases, leaving 11 bases between them.

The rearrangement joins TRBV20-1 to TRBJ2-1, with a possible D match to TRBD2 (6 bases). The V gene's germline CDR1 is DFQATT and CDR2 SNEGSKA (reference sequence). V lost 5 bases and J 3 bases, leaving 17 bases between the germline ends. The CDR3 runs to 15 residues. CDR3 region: CSAPPDSGRYNEQFF. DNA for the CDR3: TGCAGTGCTCCCCCTGACAGCGGGCGCTACAATGAGCAGTTCTTC.

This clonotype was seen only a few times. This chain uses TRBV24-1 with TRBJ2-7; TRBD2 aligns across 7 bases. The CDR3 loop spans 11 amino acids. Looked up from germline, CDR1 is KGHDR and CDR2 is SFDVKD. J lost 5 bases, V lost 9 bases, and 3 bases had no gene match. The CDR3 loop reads CATGEGHEQYF. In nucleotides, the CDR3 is TGTGCCACCGGGGAGGGTCACGAGCAGTACTTC.

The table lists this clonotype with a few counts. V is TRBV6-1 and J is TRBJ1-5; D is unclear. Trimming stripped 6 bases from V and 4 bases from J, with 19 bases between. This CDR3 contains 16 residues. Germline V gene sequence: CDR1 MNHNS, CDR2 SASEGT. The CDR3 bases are TGTGCCAGCAGCCCTATACGGCTGTCCCCTAATCAGCCCCAGCATTTT. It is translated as CASSPIRLSPNQPQHF.

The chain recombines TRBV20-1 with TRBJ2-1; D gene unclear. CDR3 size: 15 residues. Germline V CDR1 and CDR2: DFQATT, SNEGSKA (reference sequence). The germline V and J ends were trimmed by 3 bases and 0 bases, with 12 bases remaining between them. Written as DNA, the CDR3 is TGCAGTGCTAGTAGTCGGTCTGGCTCCTACAATGAGCAGTTCTTC. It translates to CSASSRSGSYNEQFF.

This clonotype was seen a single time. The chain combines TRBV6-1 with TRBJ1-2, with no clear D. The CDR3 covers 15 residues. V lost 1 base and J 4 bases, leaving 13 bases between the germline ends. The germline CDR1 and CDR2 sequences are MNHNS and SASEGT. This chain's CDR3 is CASSEEHGEGYGYTF. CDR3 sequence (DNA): TGTGCCAGCAGTGAAGAGCACGGAGAGGGCTATGGCTACACCTTC.

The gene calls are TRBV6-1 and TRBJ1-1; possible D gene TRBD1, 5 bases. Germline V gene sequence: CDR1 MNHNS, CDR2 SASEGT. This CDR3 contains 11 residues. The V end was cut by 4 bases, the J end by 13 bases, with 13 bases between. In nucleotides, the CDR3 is TGTGCCAGCAGTGTCGGGACTTACGGTTTCTTT. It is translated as CASSVGTYGFF.

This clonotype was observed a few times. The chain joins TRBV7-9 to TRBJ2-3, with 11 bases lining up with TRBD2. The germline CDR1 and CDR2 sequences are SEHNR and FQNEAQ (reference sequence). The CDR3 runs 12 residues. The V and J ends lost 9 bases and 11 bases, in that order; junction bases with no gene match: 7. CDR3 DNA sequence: TGTGCCAGTATGACTAGCGGGATTAAGCAGTATTTT. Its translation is CASMTSGIKQYF.

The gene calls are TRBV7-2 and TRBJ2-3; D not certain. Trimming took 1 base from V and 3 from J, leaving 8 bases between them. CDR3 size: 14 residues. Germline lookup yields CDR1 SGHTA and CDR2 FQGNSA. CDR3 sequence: CASSLDPSTDTQYF. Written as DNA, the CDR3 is TGTGCCAGCAGCTTAGACCCTAGTACAGATACGCAGTATTTT.

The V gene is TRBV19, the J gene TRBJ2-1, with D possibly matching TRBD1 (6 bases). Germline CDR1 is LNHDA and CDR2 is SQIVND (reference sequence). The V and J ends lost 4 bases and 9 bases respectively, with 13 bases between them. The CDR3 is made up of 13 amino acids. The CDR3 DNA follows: TGTGCCAGTAGTAGGCAGGGGAACGGTGAGCAGTTCTTC. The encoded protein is CASSRQGNGEQFF.

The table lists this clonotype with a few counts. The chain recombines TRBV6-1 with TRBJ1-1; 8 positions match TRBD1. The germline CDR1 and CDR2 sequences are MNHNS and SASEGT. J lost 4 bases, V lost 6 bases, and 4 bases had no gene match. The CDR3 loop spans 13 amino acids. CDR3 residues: CASSPGQGTEAFF. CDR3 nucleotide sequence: TGTGCCAGCAGCCCCGGACAGGGCACTGAAGCTTTCTTT.

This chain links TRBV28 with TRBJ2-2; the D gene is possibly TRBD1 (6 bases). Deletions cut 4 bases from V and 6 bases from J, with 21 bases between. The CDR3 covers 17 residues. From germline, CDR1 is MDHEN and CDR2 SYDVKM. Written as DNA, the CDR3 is TGTGCCAGCAGTTCGACCCGACAGGCACGGGGACCCGGGGAGCTGTTTTTT. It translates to CASSSTRQARGPGELFF.

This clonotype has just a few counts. CDR3 loop: CASSLTETKETQYF. As DNA, the CDR3 is TGTGCCAGCAGTTTGACCGAAACCAAAGAGACCCAGTACTTC. The chain couples TRBV28 to TRBJ2-5; no reliable D call. The CDR3 extends over 14 amino acids. V gave up 3 bases and J gave up 3 bases, with 11 bases separating them. The germline V gene encodes CDR1 MDHEN and CDR2 SYDVKM.

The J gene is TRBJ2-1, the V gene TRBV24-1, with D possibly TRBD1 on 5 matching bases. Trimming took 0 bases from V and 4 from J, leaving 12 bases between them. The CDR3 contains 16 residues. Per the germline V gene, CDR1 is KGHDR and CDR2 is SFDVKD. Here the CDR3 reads CATSDLLPGSYNEQFF. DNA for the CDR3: TGTGCCACCAGTGATTTGCTCCCAGGGTCGTACAATGAGCAGTTCTTC.

This CDR3 is CASRLSGTGGHQPQHF. CDR3 in DNA: TGTGCCAGTAGGCTTTCCGGGACAGGGGGACATCAGCCCCAGCATTTT. The rearrangement joins TRBV19 to TRBJ1-5; 11 nucleotides agree with TRBD1. The germline gives CDR1 LNHDA, CDR2 SQIVND (reference sequence). The CDR3 spans 16 residues. V gave up 6 bases and J gave up 5 bases; unmatched junction bases: 9.

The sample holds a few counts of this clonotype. The CDR3 sequence: CASSFTGSEQYF. The DNA for the CDR3 is TGTGCCAGCAGCTTTACTGGCTCCGAGCAGTACTTC. The chain has TRBV7-8 and TRBJ2-7; D not resolved. The CDR3 is 12 amino acids. The germline V and J ends were trimmed by 3 bases and 6 bases, with 9 bases remaining between them. In germline, CDR1 is SGHVS, CDR2 FQNEAQ.

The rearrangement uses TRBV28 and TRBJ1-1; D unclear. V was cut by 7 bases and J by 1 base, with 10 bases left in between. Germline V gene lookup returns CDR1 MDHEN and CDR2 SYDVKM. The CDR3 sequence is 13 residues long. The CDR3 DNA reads TGTGCCAGCACCAGCAATGAGAACACTGAAGCTTTCTTT. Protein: CASTSNENTEAFF.

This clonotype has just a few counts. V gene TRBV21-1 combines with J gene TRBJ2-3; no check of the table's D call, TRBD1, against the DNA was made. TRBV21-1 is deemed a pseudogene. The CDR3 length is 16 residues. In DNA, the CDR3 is TGTGCCAGCAGCAGGATCGACAGGGGCGTTACAGATACGCAGTATTTT. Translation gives CASSRIDRGVTDTQYF.

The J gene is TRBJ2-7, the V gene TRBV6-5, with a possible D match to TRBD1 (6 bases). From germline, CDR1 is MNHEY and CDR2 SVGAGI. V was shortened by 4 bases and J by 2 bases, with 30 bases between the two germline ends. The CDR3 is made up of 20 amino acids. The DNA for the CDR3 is TGTGCCAGCAGTTCCCCGAACCCCGGACAGTTAACCATCAGACCCTACGAGCAGTACTTC. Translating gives CASSSPNPGQLTIRPYEQYF.

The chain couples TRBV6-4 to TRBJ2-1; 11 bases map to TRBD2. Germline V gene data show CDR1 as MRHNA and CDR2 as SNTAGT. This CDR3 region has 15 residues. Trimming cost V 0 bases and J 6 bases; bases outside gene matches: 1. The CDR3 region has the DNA TGTGCCAGCAGTGACTCAACTAGCGGGAGCAATGAGCAGTTCTTC. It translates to CASSDSTSGSNEQFF.

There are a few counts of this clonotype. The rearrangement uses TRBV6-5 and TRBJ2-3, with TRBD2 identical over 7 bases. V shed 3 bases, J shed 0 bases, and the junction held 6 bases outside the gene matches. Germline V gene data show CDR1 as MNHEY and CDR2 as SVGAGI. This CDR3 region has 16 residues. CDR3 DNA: TGTGCCAGCAGTTATTTCCCTAGCGGAAGCACAGATACGCAGTATTTT. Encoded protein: CASSYFPSGSTDTQYF.

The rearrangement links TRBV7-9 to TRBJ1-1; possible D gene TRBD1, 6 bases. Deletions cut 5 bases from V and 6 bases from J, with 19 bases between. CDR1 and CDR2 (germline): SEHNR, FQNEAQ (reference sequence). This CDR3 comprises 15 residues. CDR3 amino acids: CASSPAVQGSAEAFF. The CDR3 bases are TGTGCCAGCAGCCCAGCTGTACAGGGTAGCGCTGAAGCTTTCTTT.

The CDR3 reads CASSSQGLAVQYF. The DNA for the CDR3 is TGTGCCAGCAGTTCCCAGGGACTAGCGGTGCAGTACTTC. The rearrangement uses TRBV12-3 or TRBV12-4 and TRBJ2-7, with 11 bases lining up with TRBD2. This CDR3 region has 13 residues. Trimming removed 4 bases from V and 9 bases from J; junction bases left unmatched: 5.

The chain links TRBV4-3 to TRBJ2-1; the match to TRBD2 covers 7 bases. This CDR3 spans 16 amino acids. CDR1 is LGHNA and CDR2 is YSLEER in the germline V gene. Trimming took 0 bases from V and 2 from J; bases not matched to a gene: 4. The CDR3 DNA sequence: TGCGCCAGCAGCCAAGACCTTAGCGGGCCCTACAATGAGCAGTTCTTC. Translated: CASSQDLSGPYNEQFF.